The source of this T cell receptor beta chain is a study of T cell changes during pregnancy in multiple sclerosis. Generated by immunoSEQ multiplex PCR, the TCRdb table keeps only in-frame clones and is missing some. The sample yields over 60,000 clones, around 96% seen once. In its sample, this clone was seen once. This TCR derives from a female donor with multiple sclerosis, enrolled in a pregnancy study. The source material was CD8+ T cells from peripheral blood mononuclear cells, sampled after pregnancy.

In nucleotides, the CDR3 is TGTGCCAGCACATCTAGCGACAATGAGCAGTTCTTC. Protein sequence: CASTSSDNEQFF. The chain has TRBV27 and TRBJ2-1; weak D call: TRBD2 (6 bases). Germline values: CDR1 MNHEY, CDR2 SMNVEV (reference sequence). The ends were cut back, 7 bases at V and 5 bases at J, with 9 bases in the middle. CDR3 length: 12 residues.